This record covers a single T cell receptor (beta chain). This sample is drawn from a study of T cell changes during pregnancy in multiple sclerosis. With 0 bases clipped from V and 0 bases from J, the junction kept 2 bases outside the gene matches. Germline CDR1 MGHRA, CDR2 YSYEKL. The CDR3 is 17 residues long. Sequencing was performed with immunoSEQ multiplex PCR; in TCRdb, only in-frame clones are kept and a portion is missing. The sample records about 46,000 clones, about nine tenths being singletons. The sequenced sample was CD8+ T cells from peripheral blood mononuclear cells, obtained after pregnancy. This chain connects TRBV4-1 to TRBJ1-6, with 7 bases matching TRBD1. The TCR originated in a female donor with multiple sclerosis, enrolled in a pregnancy study. CDR3 nucleotides: TGCGCCAGCAGCCAAGAGACAGGGAGCTCCTATAATTCACCCCTCCACTTT. Protein: CASSQETGSSYNSPLHF.